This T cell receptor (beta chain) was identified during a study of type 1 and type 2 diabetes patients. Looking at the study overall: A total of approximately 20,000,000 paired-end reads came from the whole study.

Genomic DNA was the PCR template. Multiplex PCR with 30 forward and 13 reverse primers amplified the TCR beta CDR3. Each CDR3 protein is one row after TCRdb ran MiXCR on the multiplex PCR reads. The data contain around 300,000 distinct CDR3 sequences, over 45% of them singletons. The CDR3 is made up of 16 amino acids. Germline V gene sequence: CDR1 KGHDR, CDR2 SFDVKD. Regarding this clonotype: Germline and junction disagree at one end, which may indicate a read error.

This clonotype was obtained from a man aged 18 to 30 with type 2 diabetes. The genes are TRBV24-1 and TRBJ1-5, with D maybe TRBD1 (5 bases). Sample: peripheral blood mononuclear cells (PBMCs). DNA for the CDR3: TGTGCCACCAGTGCGACAGAGGGGTCCAGAAATCTGCCCCAGCATTTT. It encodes CATSATEGSRNLPQHF.